The rows below give T cell receptor beta chains drawn from one sample of a study of technical replicates of blood from a handful of donors. Clones were sequenced by immunoSEQ multiplex PCR, and TCRdb holds only the in-frame ones, with some missing. The sample lists about 75,000 clones, approximately 96% seen once, with about 0.29% in the top ten. Sequenced sample: T cells isolated from PBMCs. The receptors here all came from a human donor in good health. Each CDR3 is given with its conserved first and last residue. A D gene is named only where the DNA matches it firmly. Clone size appears in some rows only: once, few, many, or a class for an expanded clone.

clone_size j_call d_call v_call cdr3_aa cdr3_nt
- TRBJ2-1 TRBD2 TRBV4-1 CASSQAPREVSNEQFF TGCGCCAGCAGCCAAGCTCCCCGGGAGGTCAGCAATGAGCAGTTCTTC
- TRBJ2-2 - TRBV7-2 CASSPENRERTGELFF TGTGCCAGCAGCCCCGAGAACAGGGAAAGGACCGGGGAGCTGTTTTTT
- TRBJ1-2 TRBD1 TRBV9 CASGQEDYGYTF TGTGCCAGCGGACAGGAGGACTATGGCTACACCTTC
- TRBJ2-3 TRBD1 TRBV10-3 CAINLFRDRATQYF TGTGCCATCAACTTATTCCGGGACAGGGCCACGCAGTATTTT
- TRBJ2-1 TRBD2 TRBV6-5 CASTPTSGREREQFF TGTGCCAGCACCCCGACTAGCGGGAGGGAGCGTGAGCAGTTCTTC
- TRBJ2-7 TRBD2 TRBV30 CAWSDPGLAGLYEQYF TGTGCCTGGAGTGACCCTGGACTAGCGGGGCTCTACGAGCAGTACTTC
- TRBJ1-3 TRBD1 TRBV6-5 CASSYYRQGDTIYF TGTGCCAGCAGTTACTATCGACAGGGTGACACCATATATTTT
- TRBJ1-1 - TRBV5-4 CASSDTVNTEAFF TGTGCCAGCAGCGATACAGTGAACACTGAAGCTTTCTTT
- TRBJ2-7 - TRBV2 CASTGSTYEQYF TGTGCCAGCACGGGTAGTACCTACGAGCAGTACTTC
- TRBJ1-1 - TRBV27 CASRIDRFNEAFF TGTGCCAGCAGAATTGACAGGTTTAATGAAGCTTTCTTT
- TRBJ2-1 - TRBV9 CASSVESLPPGNEQFF TGTGCCAGCAGCGTAGAGTCGCTGCCGCCGGGGAATGAGCAGTTCTTC
- TRBJ2-5 - TRBV6-6 CASSGGTAHQETQYF TGTGCCAGCAGTGGCGGGACAGCGCACCAAGAGACCCAGTACTTC
- TRBJ1-5 TRBD1 TRBV7-8 CASSTFTGAGNQPQHF TGTGCCAGCAGCACATTTACAGGGGCTGGTAATCAGCCCCAGCATTTT
once TRBJ2-3 TRBD2 TRBV7-2 CASSLASLAGASTDTQYF TGTGCCAGCAGCTTAGCCTCCCTAGCGGGAGCCAGCACAGATACGCAGTATTTT